These 3 T cell receptor beta chains were sequenced from one sample in a study of technical replicates of blood from a handful of donors. TCRdb keeps only in-frame clones here, not all; method: immunoSEQ multiplex PCR. The table has about 100,000 clones, about 95% seen once. The sequenced sample was T cells isolated from PBMCs. The receptor set was obtained from a human donor in good health.

V and J are TRBV9 and TRBJ1-1; TRBD1 matches 7 bases. Unmatched junction bases numbered 6, after V lost 4 bases and J lost 0 bases. The CDR3 spans 15 residues. CDR1 and CDR2 from the germline V gene are SGDLS and YYNGEE. CDR3 sequence: CASSPRGQMNTEAFF. The CDR3 nucleotides are TGTGCCAGCAGCCCCCGGGGACAGATGAACACTGAAGCTTTCTTT.

This chain links TRBV6-1 with TRBJ2-7; possible D gene TRBD1, 6 bases. Trimming removed 2 bases at V and 2 bases at J, with 7 bases between. CDR3 size: 13 residues. The germline V gene has CDR1 MNHNS and CDR2 SASEGT. DNA of the CDR3: TGTGCCAGCAGTGAACAGGGGCCCTACGAGCAGTACTTC. Its translation is CASSEQGPYEQYF.

The chain employs TRBV18 and TRBJ1-5, with a tentative D call TRBD1 (5 bases). The CDR3 sequence is 13 residues long. Germline CDR1 is KGHSH and CDR2 is LQKENI. V lost 3 bases and J 5 bases, leaving 8 bases between the germline ends. The DNA of the CDR3 is TGTGCCAGCTCACCGGGGGGGGATCAGCCCCAGCATTTT. Its protein product is CASSPGGDQPQHF.